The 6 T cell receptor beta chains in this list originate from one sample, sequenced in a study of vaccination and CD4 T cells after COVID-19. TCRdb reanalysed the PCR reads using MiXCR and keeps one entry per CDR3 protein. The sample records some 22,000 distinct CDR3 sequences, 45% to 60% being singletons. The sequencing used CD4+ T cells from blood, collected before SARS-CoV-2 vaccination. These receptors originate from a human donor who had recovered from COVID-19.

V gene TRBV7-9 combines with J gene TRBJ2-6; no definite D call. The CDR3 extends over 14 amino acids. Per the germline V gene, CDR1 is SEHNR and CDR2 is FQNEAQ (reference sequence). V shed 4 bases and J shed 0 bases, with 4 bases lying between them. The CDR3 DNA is TGTGCCAGCAGCTCCAACTCTGGGGCCAACGTCCTGACTTTC. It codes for CASSSNSGANVLTF. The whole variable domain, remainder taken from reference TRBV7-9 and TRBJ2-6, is DTGVSQNPRHKITKRGQNVTFRCDPISEHNRLYWYRQTLGQGPEFLTYFQNEAQLEKSRLLSDRFSAERPKGSFSTLEIQRTEQGDSAMYLCASSSNSGANVLTFGAGSRLTVL.

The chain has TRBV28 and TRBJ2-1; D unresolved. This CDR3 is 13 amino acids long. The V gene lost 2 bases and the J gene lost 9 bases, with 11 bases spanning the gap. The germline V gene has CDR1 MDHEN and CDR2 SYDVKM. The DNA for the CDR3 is TGTGCCAGCAGTTTACAGCTAACACGTGAGCAGTTCTTC. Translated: CASSLQLTREQFF.

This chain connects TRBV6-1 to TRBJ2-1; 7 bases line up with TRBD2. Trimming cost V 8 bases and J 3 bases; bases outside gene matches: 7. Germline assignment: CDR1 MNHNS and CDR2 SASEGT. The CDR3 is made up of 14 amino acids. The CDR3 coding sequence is TGTGCCAGCGGCACGGGACTAAGCTACAATGAGCAGTTCTTC. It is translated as CASGTGLSYNEQFF.

DNA of the CDR3: TGTGCCAGTACCTCCCTAGGGACCCGAAGCTCCTACAATGAGCAGTTCTTC. This translates into CASTSLGTRSSYNEQFF. This rearrangement joins TRBV19 to TRBJ2-1; TRBD1 or TRBD2 may be the D gene (5 bases each). This CDR3 region has 17 residues. Germline-derived CDR1 and CDR2 are LNHDA and SQIVND (reference sequence). V shed 7 bases and J shed 0 bases, with 19 bases lying between them.

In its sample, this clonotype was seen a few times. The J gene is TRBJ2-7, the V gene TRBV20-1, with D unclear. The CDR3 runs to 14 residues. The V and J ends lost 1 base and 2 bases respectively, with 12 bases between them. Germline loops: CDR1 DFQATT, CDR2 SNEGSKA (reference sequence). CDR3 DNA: TGCAGTGCTAGAGGTAATAGCCAGCCCTACGAGCAGTACTTC. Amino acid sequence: CSARGNSQPYEQYF.

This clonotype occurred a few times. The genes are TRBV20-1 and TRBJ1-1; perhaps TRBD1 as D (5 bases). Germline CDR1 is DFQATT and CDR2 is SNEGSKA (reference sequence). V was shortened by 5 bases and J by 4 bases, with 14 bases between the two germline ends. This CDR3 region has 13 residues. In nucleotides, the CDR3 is TGCAGTGCTGCTCCATCAGGGATCACTGAAGCTTTCTTT. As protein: CSAAPSGITEAFF.